Below, one T cell receptor (beta chain) is given with its context. These data are taken from a study of T cell changes during pregnancy in multiple sclerosis. The CDR3 consists of 16 residues. Germline V lookup: CDR1 LNHDA, CDR2 SQIVND (reference sequence). Trimming pared 6 bases from V and 6 bases from J, leaving 24 bases between. The assay was immunoSEQ multiplex PCR, and TCRdb's table has in-frame clones only and misses some. This table holds fewer than 40,000 clones, 87% found once. This material consisted of CD8+ T cells from peripheral blood mononuclear cells, taken in the first trimester of pregnancy. This sequence was found in a female donor with multiple sclerosis, enrolled in a pregnancy study. This chain joins TRBV19 and TRBJ2-7; TRBD1 might be the D (6 bases). The CDR3 bases are TGTGCCAGTAGCACCGATCGGACAGCGATTGGGTCCGAGCAGTACTTC. This codes for CASSTDRTAIGSEQYF.